This T cell receptor (beta chain) was retrieved from a study of shared clonotypes between healthy human individuals. For this clone: Antigen unknown.

Donors were healthy HIV-negative adults without recently reported acute infections or vaccinations. Around 32,000 T cell genomes, or approximately 290 ng DNA, went into unsorted PBMC replicate PCRs. Produced via immunoSEQ multiplex PCR; TCRdb's table is partial and in-frame only. Of around 440,000 clones in the sample, around 77% were seen once. Germline loops: CDR1 LNHDA, CDR2 SQIVND (reference sequence). The V segment lost 5 bases and the J segment 4 bases; nucleotides outside the gene matches: 5. The length of the CDR3 is 14 residues. Study-wide findings and caveats: Among donors, clonotype sharing was expected to be affected by sequencing depth. In this cohort, only blood was sampled, and tissue repertoires likely differ.

The TCR was taken from a woman between 35 and 50 years old in good health. Some clones in this sample may be carry-over from other donors' samples. What was sequenced was PBMCs. This chain joins TRBV19 and TRBJ1-1; 9 bases line up with TRBD1. The CDR3 region is CASSPGQGSTEAFF. Written as DNA, the CDR3 is TGTGCCAGTAGTCCCGGACAGGGGAGCACTGAAGCTTTCTTT. Drawing the rest from reference TRBV19 and TRBJ1-1, the complete variable domain is DGGITQSPKYLFRKEGQNVTLSCEQNLNHDAMYWYRQDPGQGLRLIYYSQIVNDFQKGDIAEGYSVSREKKESFPLTVTSAQKNPTAFYLCASSPGQGSTEAFFGQGTRLTVV.